This entry lists 18 T cell receptor beta chains sequenced from one sample in a study of Graves' ophthalmopathy and Graves' hyperthyroidism. RNA transcripts were the source from which TCR beta CDR3 regions were amplified. The first round was an RT-PCR with HTBI primers, and the second round was a multiplex PCR. TCRdb re-analysed the multiplex PCR reads in MiXCR, keeping a single row per CDR3 protein. Among approximately 500,000 distinct CDR3 sequences listed, about 15% were seen once. The sample taken for sequencing was blood. The receptors were sampled from a woman in her twenties or thirties with Graves' ophthalmopathy.

This clonotype was detected ten times or more. The rearrangement joins TRBV14 to TRBJ1-1; a weak D match, TRBD1 (5 bases). Germline-derived CDR1 and CDR2 are SGHDN and FVKESK. The CDR3 extends over 15 amino acids. V lost 4 bases and J lost 1, with 13 bases in between. The CDR3 reads CASSPLGPWNTEAFF. CDR3 nucleotide sequence: TGTGCCAGCAGCCCGTTGGGACCTTGGAACACTGAAGCTTTCTTT.

The chain combines TRBV6-1 with TRBJ2-7; TRBD2 is a possible D gene (6 bases). CDR1 MNHNS and CDR2 SASEGT come from the germline V gene. V was clipped by 6 bases and J by 0 bases, with 15 bases between them. The CDR3 is 15 residues long. The CDR3 sequence is CASSPISGASYEQYF. The CDR3 DNA sequence: TGTGCCAGCAGCCCAATTTCGGGAGCCTCCTACGAGCAGTACTTC.

In this sample, this clonotype turned up many times. The J gene is TRBJ1-1, the V gene TRBV12-5, with TRBD1 as a possible D gene (5 bases). The V end was cut by 0 bases, the J end by 4 bases, with 6 bases between. CDR1 LGHNT and CDR2 FRNRAP come from the germline V gene. The CDR3 covers 13 residues. The CDR3 bases are TGTGCTAGTGGTTTGGTGGACATCACTGAAGCTTTCTTT. This gives the protein CASGLVDITEAFF.

This clonotype was seen ten or more times. CDR3 residues: CSSDGEGAQSVTEAFF. CDR3 DNA sequence: TGCAGTTCAGACGGGGAGGGGGCCCAATCGGTCACTGAAGCTTTCTTT. This chain uses TRBV20-1 with TRBJ1-1; 7 nucleotides agree with TRBD1. The germline V gene has CDR1 DFQATT and CDR2 SNEGSKA (reference sequence). This CDR3 comprises 16 residues. The J segment lost 4 bases and the V segment lost 8 bases, leaving 19 bases of the junction unmatched.

This clonotype has only a few counts. The rearrangement joins TRBV29-1 to TRBJ2-7; TRBD2 agrees at 10 bases. V lost 6 bases, J lost 1 base, and 12 bases stayed unmatched. CDR3 length: 16 amino acids. The germline V gene has CDR1 SQVTM and CDR2 ANQGSEA. The CDR3 DNA reads TGCAGCGTAACCGGGACTAGCGACTCCCGATCCTACGAGCAGTACTTC. Translating gives CSVTGTSDSRSYEQYF.

The table lists this clonotype with many counts. The chain joins TRBV5-4 to TRBJ1-2; D perhaps matches TRBD1 (6 bases). Trimming left V 2 bases short and J 2 bases short, with 10 bases between. The CDR3 length is 14 residues. CDR1 is SGHNT and CDR2 is YYREEE in the germline V gene (reference sequence). The CDR3 here is CASSLTGINYGYTF. The CDR3 DNA is TGTGCCAGCAGCTTAACAGGGATAAACTATGGCTACACCTTC. Filled out from reference TRBV5-4 and TRBJ1-2, the complete variable domain reads ETGVTQSPTHLIKTRGQQVTLRCSSQSGHNTVSWYQQALGQGPQFIFQYYREEENGRGNFPPRFSGLQFPNYSSELNVNALELDDSALYLCASSLTGINYGYTFGSGTRLTVV.

This clonotype was seen at least ten times. Possible read error: a much larger clone is one base away. This rearrangement joins TRBV6-1 to TRBJ1-1, with 8 nucleotides matching TRBD1. The CDR3 is made up of 14 amino acids. V lost 6 bases and J lost 2; bases outside the gene matches: 5. Germline values: CDR1 MNHNS, CDR2 SASEGT. CDR3 sequence reads: CASSSGGANTEAFF. The CDR3 nucleotides are TGTGCCAGCAGCTCAGGGGGCGCAAACACTGAAGCTTTCTTT.

This clonotype was found many times. The V and J genes are TRBV4-1 and TRBJ2-2; possible D gene TRBD2, 5 bases. V was cut by 4 bases and J by 7 bases, with 10 bases left in between. Germline-derived CDR1 and CDR2 are MGHRA and YSYEKL. The length of the CDR3 is 13 residues. Here the CDR3 DNA reads TGCGCCAGCAGCCCAACTAGAATCGGGGAGCTGTTTTTT. Its protein is CASSPTRIGELFF.

In this sample, this clonotype turned up many times. V is TRBV28 and J is TRBJ1-2; no firm D call. The germline V gene encodes CDR1 MDHEN and CDR2 SYDVKM. CDR3 size: 13 residues. Between the trimmed V and J ends, which lost 5 bases and 3 bases, there was a span of 10 bases. CDR3 sequence reads: CASSQGRYYGYTF. Written as DNA, the CDR3 is TGTGCCAGCAGTCAAGGACGGTACTATGGCTACACCTTC.

On this clonotype itself: A much larger clone sits a single nucleotide away, making a read error possible. This chain uses TRBV11-2 with TRBJ2-7; D is unresolved. From germline, CDR1 is SGHAT and CDR2 FQNNGV. The CDR3 runs to 12 residues. Trimming removed 1 base at V and 3 bases at J, with 4 bases between. The CDR3 DNA follows: TGTGCCAGCAGCTTAGTTTTCTACGAGCAGTACTTC. Encoded protein: CASSLVFYEQYF.

In its sample, this clonotype was seen many times. Written as DNA, the CDR3 is TGTGCCAGCAGCCCAGGCGACTTTCAAGAGACCCAGTACTTC. Protein product: CASSPGDFQETQYF. This chain connects TRBV7-2 to TRBJ2-5; D not resolved. Germline values: CDR1 SGHTA, CDR2 FQGNSA. V was trimmed by 5 bases and J by 2 bases, leaving 12 bases between them. This CDR3 comprises 14 residues.

This clonotype came up many times. The chain employs TRBV3-1 and TRBJ2-7, with D maybe TRBD1 (6 bases). Per the germline V gene, CDR1 is LGHDT and CDR2 is YNNKEL (reference sequence). This CDR3 spans 14 amino acids. V dropped 1 base and J dropped 0 bases, with 7 bases sitting between them. In DNA form, the CDR3 reads TGTGCCAGCAGCCAAGGACAGGTCTCCTACGAGCAGTACTTC. It codes for CASSQGQVSYEQYF.

This clonotype appeared once. V and J are TRBV13 and TRBJ1-1; 7 nucleotides align to TRBD1. From germline, CDR1 is PRHDT and CDR2 FYEKMQ (reference sequence). The CDR3 has 16 amino acids. J lost 3 bases, V lost 4 bases, and 11 bases had no gene match. The CDR3 sequence: CASSSTNRGGDTEAFF. The CDR3 DNA reads as TGTGCCAGCAGCTCGACTAACAGGGGAGGGGACACTGAAGCTTTCTTT.

This clonotype has more than one count but fewer than ten. This sequence joins TRBV7-2 and TRBJ1-6; no clear D. This CDR3 is 16 amino acids long. V lost 5 bases to trimming and J lost 7 bases, with 18 bases between them. Germline V lookup: CDR1 SGHTA, CDR2 FQGNSA. DNA for the CDR3: TGTGCCAGCAGCCCCGAGTCGAGCTTTCAGAATTCACCCCTCCACTTT. This encodes CASSPESSFQNSPLHF.

This clonotype was detected many times. The chain recombines TRBV6-5 with TRBJ2-7, with 7 positions matching TRBD1. The CDR3 consists of 14 residues. The V segment lost 8 bases and the J segment 1 base; nucleotides outside the gene matches: 8. Germline values: CDR1 MNHEY, CDR2 SVGAGI. The CDR3 protein is CASEGSGQSYEQYF. CDR3 DNA: TGTGCCAGCGAGGGGTCGGGACAGTCCTACGAGCAGTACTTC.

This clonotype was seen at least ten times. The chain uses TRBV6-1 and TRBJ1-6, with 7 bases lining up with TRBD1. Germline CDR1 MNHNS, CDR2 SASEGT. This CDR3 comprises 14 residues. Trimming removed 6 bases from V and 7 bases from J; junction bases left unmatched: 6. CDR3: CASRARQGNSPLHF. The CDR3 DNA is TGTGCCAGCAGGGCCAGACAGGGAAATTCACCCCTCCACTTT.

The chain couples TRBV7-8 to TRBJ2-2; maybe TRBD2 (6 bases). Germline CDR1 and CDR2: SGHVS and FQNEAQ. This CDR3 has 15 amino acids. Trimming stripped 1 base from V and 6 bases from J, with 12 bases between. In nucleotides, the CDR3 is TGTGCCAGCAGCTTAGATTGGGGGGTCCCCGGGGAGCTGTTTTTT. Translated: CASSLDWGVPGELFF.

This clonotype was counted many times. The V call is TRBV20-1, the J call TRBJ2-3, with D unresolved. The CDR3 length is 13 residues. V was trimmed by 1 base and J by 2 bases, leaving 7 bases between them. In germline, CDR1 is DFQATT, CDR2 SNEGSKA (reference sequence). The CDR3 spells CSARGPDTDTQYF. The DNA for the CDR3 is TGCAGTGCTAGAGGGCCGGACACAGATACGCAGTATTTT.